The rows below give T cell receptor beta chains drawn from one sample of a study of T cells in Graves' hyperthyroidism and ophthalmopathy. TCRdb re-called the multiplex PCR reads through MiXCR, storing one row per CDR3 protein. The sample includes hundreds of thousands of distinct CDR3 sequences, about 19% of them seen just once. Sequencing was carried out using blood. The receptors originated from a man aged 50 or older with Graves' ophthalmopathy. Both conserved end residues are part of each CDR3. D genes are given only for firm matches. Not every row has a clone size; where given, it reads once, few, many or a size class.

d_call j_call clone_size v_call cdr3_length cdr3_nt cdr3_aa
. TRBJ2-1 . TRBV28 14 TGTGCCAGCAGATCGACCAACCGGCGGGGTGAGCAGTTCTTC CASRSTNRRGEQFF
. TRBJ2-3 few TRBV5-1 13 TGCGCCAGCAGCTTGGGGGTTCCAGATACGCAGTATTTT CASSLGVPDTQYF
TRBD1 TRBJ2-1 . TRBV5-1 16 TGCGCCAGCAGCTTGGGGGGGACAGGGGAATACAATGAGCAGTTCTTC CASSLGGTGEYNEQFF
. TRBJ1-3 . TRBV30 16 TGTGCCTGGAGTGTAAAAACCGGAAACTCTGGAAACACCATATATTTT CAWSVKTGNSGNTIYF
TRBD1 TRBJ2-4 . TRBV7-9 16 TGTGCCAGCAGCTTTAGGTCGGGACAGGGGGACAACATTCAGTACTTC CASSFRSGQGDNIQYF
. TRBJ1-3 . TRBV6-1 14 TGTGCCAGCAGTGCGGGGGAGGCATACGGCACCATATATTTT CASSAGEAYGTIYF
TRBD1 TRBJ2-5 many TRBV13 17 TGTGCCAGCAACCTCGTTCCAGGGGGCGAATACCAAGAGACCCAGTACTTC CASNLVPGGEYQETQYF
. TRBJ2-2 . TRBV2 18 TGTGCCAGCAGGGGGGGCAGGGTCAGCGCCATGAACACCGGGGAGCTGTTTTTT CASRGGRVSAMNTGELFF
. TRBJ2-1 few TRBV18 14 TGTGCCAGCTCACCGTCTGGACTCTTGAATGAGCAGTTCTTC CASSPSGLLNEQFF
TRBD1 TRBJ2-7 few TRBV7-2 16 TGTGCCAGCAGCCTAGCCGGGACAGTTAGAACCTACGAGCAGTACTTC CASSLAGTVRTYEQYF
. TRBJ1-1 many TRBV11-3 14 TGTGCCAGCAGCTTATCCGGTGAGAACACTGAAGCTTTCTTT CASSLSGENTEAFF
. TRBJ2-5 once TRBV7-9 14 TGTGCCAGCAGCTTACCGGCTCAGAGGGAGACCCAGTACTTC CASSLPAQRETQYF
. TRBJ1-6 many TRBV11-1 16 TGTGCCAGCAGCTTACCTACCGGGACGGGCAATTCACCCCTCCACTTT CASSLPTGTGNSPLHF
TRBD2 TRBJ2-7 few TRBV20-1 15 TGCAGTGCTCGAGCCACTAGCGGGAGTTCTTCCGAGCAGTACTTC CSARATSGSSSEQYF
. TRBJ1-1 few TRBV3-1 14 TGTGCCAGCAGCCAAAGGACCGCGAACACTGAAGCTTTCTTT CASSQRTANTEAFF
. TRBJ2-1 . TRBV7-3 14 TGTGCCAGCAGCCCCACGGGCCTCTACAATGAGCAGTTCTTC CASSPTGLYNEQFF
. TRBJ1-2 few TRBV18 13 TGTGCCAGCTCACCACCATCAGGAGGTGGCTACACCTTC CASSPPSGGGYTF
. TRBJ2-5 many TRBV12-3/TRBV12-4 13 TGTGCCAGCAGCTCAGCCCGGAGAGAGACCCAGTACTTC CASSSARRETQYF
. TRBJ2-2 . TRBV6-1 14 TGTACCAGCTCCCACAGCAGGCGCTTGGAGGAGCTGTTTTTT CTSSHSRRLEELFF
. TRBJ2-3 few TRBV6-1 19 TGTGCCAGCAGTGAAAGGGCCGGGGCGGGGGCGGGGTCCACAGATACGCAGTATTTT CASSERAGAGAGSTDTQYF
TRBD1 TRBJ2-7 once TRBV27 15 TGTGCCAGCAGTCTACGACAGGGATGGACCTACGAGCAGTACTTC CASSLRQGWTYEQYF
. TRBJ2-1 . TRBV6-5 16 TGTGCCAGCAGTTACTCGACCGGGTCGAGGGGCAATGAGCAGTTCTTC CASSYSTGSRGNEQFF
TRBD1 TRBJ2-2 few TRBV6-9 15 TGTGCCAGCAGCTTACAGGGGGTGAACACCGGGGAGCTGTTTTTT CASSLQGVNTGELFF
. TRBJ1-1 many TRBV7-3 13 TGTGCCAGCAGCCGGGTGGGGGACACTGAAGCTTTCTTT CASSRVGDTEAFF
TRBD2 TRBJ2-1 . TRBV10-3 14 TGTGCCATCAGTCCGGGACTAGCGAACAATGAGCAGTTCTTC CAISPGLANNEQFF
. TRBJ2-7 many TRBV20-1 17 TGCAGTGCTAGAGCTAGGAATCTCCGGGAGAACTCCTACGAGCAGTACTTC CSARARNLRENSYEQYF
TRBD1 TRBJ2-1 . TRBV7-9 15 TGTGCCAGCGGAAGGGACAGGGGGTTACTCAATGAGCAGTTCTTC CASGRDRGLLNEQFF
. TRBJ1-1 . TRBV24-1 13 TGTGCCACCAGTGATTTCAAGAACACTGAAGCTTTCTTT CATSDFKNTEAFF
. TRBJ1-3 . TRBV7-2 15 TGTGCCAGCAGCTCACTTACCGGGGTAGGAAACACCATATATTTT CASSSLTGVGNTIYF
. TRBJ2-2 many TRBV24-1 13 TGTGCCACCGGGGGACGGGCGGACGGGGAGCTGTTTTTT CATGGRADGELFF
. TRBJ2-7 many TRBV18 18 TGTGCCAGCTCACCAACCAAAGTCGGAGATCCGAACTCCTACGAGCAGTACTTC CASSPTKVGDPNSYEQYF
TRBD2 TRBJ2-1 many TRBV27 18 TGTGCCAGCAGACCGGGACTAGCGGGGACCGACTCCTACAATGAGCAGTTCTTC CASRPGLAGTDSYNEQFF
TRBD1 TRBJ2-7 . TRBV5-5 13 TGTGCCAGCAGCCGGGACAGTCGCGTCGAGCAGTACTTC CASSRDSRVEQYF
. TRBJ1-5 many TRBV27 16 TGTGCCAGCAGTTTATGGTGGCAGGGAGGGAATCAGCCCCAGCATTTT CASSLWWQGGNQPQHF
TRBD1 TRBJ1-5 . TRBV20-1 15 TGCAGTGCTAGAGGGGAGGACAGGGGCAATCAGCCCCAGCATTTT CSARGEDRGNQPQHF
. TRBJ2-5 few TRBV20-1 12 TGCAGTGCTTACAGGGGAGGAGAGACCCAGTACTTC CSAYRGGETQYF
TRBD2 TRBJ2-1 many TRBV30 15 TGTGCCTGGAGTGCGCTAGCGGGAGTTAGTAATGAGCAGTTCTTC CAWSALAGVSNEQFF
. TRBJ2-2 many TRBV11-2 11 TGTGCCGGAGGGGGACTCGGACAGCTGTTTTTT CAGGGLGQLFF
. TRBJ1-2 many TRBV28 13 TGTGCCAGCAGTAAACAGGGAGGCTATGGCTACACCTTC CASSKQGGYGYTF
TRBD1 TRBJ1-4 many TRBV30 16 TGTGCCTGGAGTAGGGGGCGGGCGTCGGCTAATGAAAAACTGTTTTTT CAWSRGRASANEKLFF
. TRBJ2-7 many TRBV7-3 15 TGTGCCAGCAGCTTATTCGGCTCACTGGACGACAGGCAGTACTTC CASSLFGSLDDRQYF
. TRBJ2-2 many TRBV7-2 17 TGTGCCAGCAGCTTAGATCTCGGGAGTGGTCGCACCGGGGAGCTGTTTTTT CASSLDLGSGRTGELFF
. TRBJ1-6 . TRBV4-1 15 TGCGCCAGCAGCCAAGAGGGGTTTGGGGGATCACCCCTCCACTTT CASSQEGFGGSPLHF
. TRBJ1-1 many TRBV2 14 TGTGCCAGCCGCCCCACTCTCATGAACACTGAAGCTTTCTTT CASRPTLMNTEAFF
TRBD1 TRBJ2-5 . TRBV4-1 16 TGCGCCAGCAGCCAAGATATCACAGGGGGCAGGGAGACCCAGTACTTC CASSQDITGGRETQYF
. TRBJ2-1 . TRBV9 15 TGTGCCAGCAGCCGTACCGGGACCCCACCCAATGAGCAGTTCTTC CASSRTGTPPNEQFF